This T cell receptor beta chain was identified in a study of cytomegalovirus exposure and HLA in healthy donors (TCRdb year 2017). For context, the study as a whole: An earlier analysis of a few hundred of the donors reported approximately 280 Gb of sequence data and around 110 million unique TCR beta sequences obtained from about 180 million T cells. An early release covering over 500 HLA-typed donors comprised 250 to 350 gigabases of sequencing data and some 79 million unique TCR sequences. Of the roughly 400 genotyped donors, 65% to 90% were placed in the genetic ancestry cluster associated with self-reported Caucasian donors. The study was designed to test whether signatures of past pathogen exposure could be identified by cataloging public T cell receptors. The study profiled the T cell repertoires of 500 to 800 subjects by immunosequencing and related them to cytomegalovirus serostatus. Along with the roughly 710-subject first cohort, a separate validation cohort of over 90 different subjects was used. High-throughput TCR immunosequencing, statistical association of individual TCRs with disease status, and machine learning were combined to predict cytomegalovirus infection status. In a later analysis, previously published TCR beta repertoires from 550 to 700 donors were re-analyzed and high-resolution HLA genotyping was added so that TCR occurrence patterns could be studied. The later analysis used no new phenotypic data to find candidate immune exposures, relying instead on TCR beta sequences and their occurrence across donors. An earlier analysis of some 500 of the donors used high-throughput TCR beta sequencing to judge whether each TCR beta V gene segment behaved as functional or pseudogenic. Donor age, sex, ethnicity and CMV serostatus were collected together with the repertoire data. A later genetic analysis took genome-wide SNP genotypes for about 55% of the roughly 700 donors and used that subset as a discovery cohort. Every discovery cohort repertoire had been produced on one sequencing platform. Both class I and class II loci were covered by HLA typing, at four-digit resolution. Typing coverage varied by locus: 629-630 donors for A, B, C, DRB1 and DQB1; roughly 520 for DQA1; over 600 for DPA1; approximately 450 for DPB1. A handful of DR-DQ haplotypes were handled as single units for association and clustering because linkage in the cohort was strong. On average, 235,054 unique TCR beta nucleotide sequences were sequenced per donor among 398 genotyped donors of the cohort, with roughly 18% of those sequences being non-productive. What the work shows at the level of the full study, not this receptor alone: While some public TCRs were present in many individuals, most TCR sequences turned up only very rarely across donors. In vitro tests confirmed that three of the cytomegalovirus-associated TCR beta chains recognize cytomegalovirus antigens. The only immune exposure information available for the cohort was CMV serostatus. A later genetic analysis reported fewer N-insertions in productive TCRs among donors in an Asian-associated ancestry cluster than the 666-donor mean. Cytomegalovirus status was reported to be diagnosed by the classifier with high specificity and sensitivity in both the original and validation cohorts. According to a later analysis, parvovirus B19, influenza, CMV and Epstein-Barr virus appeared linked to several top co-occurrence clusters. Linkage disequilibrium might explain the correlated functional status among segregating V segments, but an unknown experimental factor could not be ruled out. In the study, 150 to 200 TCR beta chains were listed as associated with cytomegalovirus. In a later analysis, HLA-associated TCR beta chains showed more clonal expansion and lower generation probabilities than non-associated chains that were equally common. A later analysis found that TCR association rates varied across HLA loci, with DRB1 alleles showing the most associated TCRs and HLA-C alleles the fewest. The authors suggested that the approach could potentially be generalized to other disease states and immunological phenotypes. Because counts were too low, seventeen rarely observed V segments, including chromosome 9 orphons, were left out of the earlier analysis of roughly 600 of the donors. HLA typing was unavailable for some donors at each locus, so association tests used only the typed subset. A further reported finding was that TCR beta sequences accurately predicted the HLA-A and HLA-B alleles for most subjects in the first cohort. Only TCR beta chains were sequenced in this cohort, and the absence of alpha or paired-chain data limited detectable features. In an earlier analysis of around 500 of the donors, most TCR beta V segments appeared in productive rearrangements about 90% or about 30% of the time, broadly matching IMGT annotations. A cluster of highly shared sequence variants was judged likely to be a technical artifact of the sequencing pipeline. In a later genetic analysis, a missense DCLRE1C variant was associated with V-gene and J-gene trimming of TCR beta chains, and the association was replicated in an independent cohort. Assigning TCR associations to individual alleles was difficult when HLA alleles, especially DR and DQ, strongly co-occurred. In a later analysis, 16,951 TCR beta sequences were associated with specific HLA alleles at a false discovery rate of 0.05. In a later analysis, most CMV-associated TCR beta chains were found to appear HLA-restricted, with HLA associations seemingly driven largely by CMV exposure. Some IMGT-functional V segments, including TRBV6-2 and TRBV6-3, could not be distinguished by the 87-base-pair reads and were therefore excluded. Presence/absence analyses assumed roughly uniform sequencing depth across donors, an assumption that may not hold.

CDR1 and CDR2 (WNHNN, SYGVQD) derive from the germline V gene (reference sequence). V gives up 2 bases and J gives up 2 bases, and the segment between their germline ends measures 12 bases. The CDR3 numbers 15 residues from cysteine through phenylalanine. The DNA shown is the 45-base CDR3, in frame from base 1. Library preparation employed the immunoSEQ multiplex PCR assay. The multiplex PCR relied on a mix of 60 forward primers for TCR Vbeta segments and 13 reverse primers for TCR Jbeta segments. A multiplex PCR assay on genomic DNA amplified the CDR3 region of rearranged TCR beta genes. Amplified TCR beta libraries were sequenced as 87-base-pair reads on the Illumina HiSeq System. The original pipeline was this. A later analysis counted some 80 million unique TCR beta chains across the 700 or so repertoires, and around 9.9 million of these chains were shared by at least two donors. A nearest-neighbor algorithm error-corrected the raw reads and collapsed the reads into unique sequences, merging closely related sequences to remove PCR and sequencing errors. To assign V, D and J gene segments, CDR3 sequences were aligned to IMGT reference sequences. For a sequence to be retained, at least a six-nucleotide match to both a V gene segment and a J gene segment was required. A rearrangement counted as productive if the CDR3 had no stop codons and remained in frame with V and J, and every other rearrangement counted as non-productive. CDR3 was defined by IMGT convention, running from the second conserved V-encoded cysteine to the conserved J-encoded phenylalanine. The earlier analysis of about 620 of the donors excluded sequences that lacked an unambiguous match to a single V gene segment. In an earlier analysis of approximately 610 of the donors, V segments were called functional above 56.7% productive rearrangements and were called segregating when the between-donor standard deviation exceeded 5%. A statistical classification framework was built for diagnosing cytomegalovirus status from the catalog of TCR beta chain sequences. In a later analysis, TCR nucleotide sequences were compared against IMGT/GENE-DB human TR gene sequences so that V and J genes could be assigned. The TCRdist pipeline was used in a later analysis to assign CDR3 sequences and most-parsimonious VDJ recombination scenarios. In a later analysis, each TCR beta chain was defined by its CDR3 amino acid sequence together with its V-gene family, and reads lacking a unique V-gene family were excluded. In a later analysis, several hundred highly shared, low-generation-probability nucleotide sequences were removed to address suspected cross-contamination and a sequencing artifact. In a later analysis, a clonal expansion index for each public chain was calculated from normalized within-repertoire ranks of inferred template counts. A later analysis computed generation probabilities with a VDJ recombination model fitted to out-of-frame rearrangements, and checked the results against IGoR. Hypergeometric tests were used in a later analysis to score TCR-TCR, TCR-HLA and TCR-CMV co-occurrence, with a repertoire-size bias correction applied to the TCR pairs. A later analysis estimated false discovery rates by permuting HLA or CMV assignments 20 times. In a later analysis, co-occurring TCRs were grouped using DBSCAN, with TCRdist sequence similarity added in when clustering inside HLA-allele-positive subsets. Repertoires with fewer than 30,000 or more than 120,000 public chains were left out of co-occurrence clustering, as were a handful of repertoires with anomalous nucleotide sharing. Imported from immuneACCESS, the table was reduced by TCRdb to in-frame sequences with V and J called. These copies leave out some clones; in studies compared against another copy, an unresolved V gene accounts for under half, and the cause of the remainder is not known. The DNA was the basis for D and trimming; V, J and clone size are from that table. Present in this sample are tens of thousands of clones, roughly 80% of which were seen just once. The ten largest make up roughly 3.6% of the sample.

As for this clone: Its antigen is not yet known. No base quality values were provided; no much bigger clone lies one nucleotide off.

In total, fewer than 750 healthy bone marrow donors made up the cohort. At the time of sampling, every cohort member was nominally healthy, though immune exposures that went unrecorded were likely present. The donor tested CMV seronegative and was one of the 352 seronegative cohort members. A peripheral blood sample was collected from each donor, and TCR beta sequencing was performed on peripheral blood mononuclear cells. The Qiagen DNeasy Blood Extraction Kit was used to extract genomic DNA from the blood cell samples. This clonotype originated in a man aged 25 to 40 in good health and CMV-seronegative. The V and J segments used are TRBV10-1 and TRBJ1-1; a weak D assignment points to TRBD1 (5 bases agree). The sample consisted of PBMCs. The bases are TGCGCCAGCAGTGAGGTTCAGGGAACTAACACTGAAGCTTTCTTT. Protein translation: CASSEVQGTNTEAFF.